This is a list of T cell receptor beta chains from one sample in a study of OX40 agonist ivuxolimab in advanced cancers. The table came from immunoSEQ multiplex PCR; TCRdb's copy has only in-frame clones and leaves some out. The data hold 91,000 or so clones, with 94% observed a single time. The sequencing here drew on CD4+ or CD8+ T cells sorted from blood, taken in a trial of the OX40 agonist ivuxolimab. The receptor set was obtained from an adult with an advanced solid tumor such as melanoma, head and neck, liver or kidney cancer. Both conserved end residues are trimmed from each CDR3.

J,V,CDR3
TRBJ1-5,TRBV7-2,ASSPDHNQPQH
TRBJ1-2,TRBV4-1,ASSQSGTGGLRGYT
TRBJ2-1,TRBV5-4,ASSSAGEQF
TRBJ1-1,TRBV11-2,ASAKPAGVGWGTEAF
TRBJ1-3,TRBV10-3,AIRSETGASGNTIY
TRBJ1-2,TRBV5-3,ASSLKYGYT
TRBJ1-2,TRBV2,ASSELQGVFYGYT
TRBJ2-3,TRBV27,ASKRDRGQIDTQY
TRBJ2-5,TRBV2,ASRRELAGQETQY
TRBJ2-7,TRBV27,ASSWTGLAGREQY
TRBJ1-2,TRBV30,AWTWDRGRGYT
TRBJ2-2,TRBV5-4,ASSLRRGTGELF
TRBJ2-1,TRBV5-6,ASSSGLQGLEQF
TRBJ2-1,TRBV6-1,ASSLLAGDVNEQF
TRBJ2-2,TRBV7-2,ASSPENTGELF
TRBJ1-2,TRBV5-5,ASSLGPDGYT